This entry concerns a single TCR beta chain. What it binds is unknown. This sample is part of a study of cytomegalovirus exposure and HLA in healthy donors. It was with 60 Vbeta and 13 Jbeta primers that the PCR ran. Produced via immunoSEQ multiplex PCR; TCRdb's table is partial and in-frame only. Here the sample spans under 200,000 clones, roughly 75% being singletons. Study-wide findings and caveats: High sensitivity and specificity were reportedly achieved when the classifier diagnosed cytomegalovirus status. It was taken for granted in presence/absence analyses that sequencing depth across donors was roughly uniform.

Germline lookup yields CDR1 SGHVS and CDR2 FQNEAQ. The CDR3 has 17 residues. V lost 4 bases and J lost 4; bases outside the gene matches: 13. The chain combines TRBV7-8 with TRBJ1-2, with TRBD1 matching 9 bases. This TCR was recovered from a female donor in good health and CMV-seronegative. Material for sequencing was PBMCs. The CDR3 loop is CASSSTGGDRVFYGYTF. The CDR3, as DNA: TGTGCCAGCAGCTCAACGGGGGGGGACAGGGTCTTCTATGGCTACACCTTC.